These 22 T cell receptor beta chains originate from one sample sequenced in a study of shared clonotypes between healthy human individuals. Assay used: immunoSEQ multiplex PCR; TCRdb lists only in-frame clones, some missing. Found here are some 2 million clones, roughly 95% of them singletons; the top ten hold around 1.1%. Naive CD8 cells lacked CD45RO, underwent positive selection for CCR7 and left out terminally differentiated effector memory CD45RA+ cells. Sequencing was carried out using naive CD8+ T cells sorted from blood. Source of these receptors: a man aged 18 to 29 in good health.

The chain uses TRBV19 and TRBJ1-2, with TRBD1 as a possible D gene (5 bases). V was cut by 10 bases and J by 7 bases, with 13 bases left in between. CDR1 is LNHDA and CDR2 is SQIVND in the germline V gene (reference sequence). The CDR3 has 11 residues. The CDR3 nucleotides read TGTGCCACTTTTGGGGGGAGTGGCTACACCTTC. Protein product: CATFGGSGYTF.

The V gene is TRBV5-1, the J gene TRBJ2-7, with 7 bases aligning to TRBD2. Germline V gene lookup returns CDR1 SGHRS and CDR2 YFSETQ. J gave up 3 bases and V 5 bases, and 8 bases lay outside the gene matches. The CDR3 consists of 14 residues. This chain's CDR3 is CASSQTGGLYEQYF. In DNA form, the CDR3 reads TGCGCCAGCAGTCAGACGGGGGGACTCTACGAGCAGTACTTC.

The chain has TRBV18 and TRBJ1-2; D gene unclear. Germline V gene lookup returns CDR1 KGHSH and CDR2 LQKENI. Trimming cost V 3 bases and J 0 bases, with 14 bases left between them. The CDR3 sequence is 16 residues long. The CDR3 loop reads CASSPIQDGPNYGYTF. The CDR3 DNA follows: TGTGCCAGCTCACCCATCCAGGACGGACCTAACTATGGCTACACCTTC.

The V and J genes are TRBV9 and TRBJ1-2; D not resolved. V lost 3 bases, J lost 3 bases, and 18 bases lay in between. From germline, CDR1 is SGDLS and CDR2 YYNGEE. The CDR3 contains 16 residues. CDR3 nucleotide sequence: TGTGCCAGCAGCGCTGAGGTTACCCTGGGATACTATGGCTACACCTTC. Its protein is CASSAEVTLGYYGYTF.

The V gene is TRBV5-1, the J gene TRBJ2-7; TRBD2 agrees at 10 bases. After removal of 5 bases from V and 2 bases from J, the junction contained 16 bases not matched to a gene. Germline V gene lookup returns CDR1 SGHRS and CDR2 YFSETQ. This CDR3 has 18 amino acids. CDR3 sequence: CASRDPTSGIPSTYEQYF. DNA for the CDR3: TGCGCCAGCAGGGACCCAACTAGCGGGATCCCTTCTACCTACGAGCAGTACTTC.

The rearrangement links TRBV18 to TRBJ2-1; TRBD2 matches 7 bases. The trim removed 0 bases at V and 3 bases at J, leaving 8 bases unmatched. The CDR3 consists of 17 residues. Germline V gene lookup returns CDR1 KGHSH and CDR2 LQKENI. The CDR3 region has the DNA TGTGCCAGCTCACCACCGCCCGTAGCGGGTCACTACAATGAGCAGTTCTTC. Amino acids: CASSPPPVAGHYNEQFF.

This chain joins TRBV27 and TRBJ1-1; unclear D gene. Trimming left V 0 bases short and J 10 bases short, with 12 bases between. The CDR3 runs 13 residues. The germline gives CDR1 MNHEY, CDR2 SMNVEV (reference sequence). This CDR3 reads CASSLSGKGRAFF. The CDR3 nucleotides read TGTGCCAGCAGTTTATCGGGAAAGGGTCGAGCTTTCTTT.

The chain employs TRBV4-1 and TRBJ2-2; 11 nucleotides match TRBD2. The germline gives CDR1 MGHRA, CDR2 YSYEKL. The trim removed 3 bases at V and 3 bases at J, leaving 18 bases unmatched. The CDR3 is 21 residues long. In DNA, the CDR3 is TGCGCCAGCAGCCACGAAGGAGGGGCTAGCGGGAGGATGATGGACACCGGGGAGCTGTTTTTT. Translation gives CASSHEGGASGRMMDTGELFF.

This rearrangement joins TRBV28 to TRBJ2-1; TRBD2 matches 8 bases. Trimming cost V 4 bases and J 0 bases; bases outside gene matches: 5. The germline gives CDR1 MDHEN, CDR2 SYDVKM. This CDR3 is 16 amino acids long. As DNA, the CDR3 is TGTGCCAGCAGTTCCACCGGGACTAGCTCCTACAATGAGCAGTTCTTC. As protein: CASSSTGTSSYNEQFF.

The chain uses TRBV7-2 and TRBJ2-5, with D possibly matching TRBD2 (5 bases). Trimming stripped 1 base from V and 6 bases from J, with 15 bases between. CDR3 length: 15 amino acids. The germline V gene encodes CDR1 SGHTA and CDR2 FQGNSA. CDR3 sequence: CASSLGPAWEQTQYF. The DNA for the CDR3 is TGTGCCAGCAGCTTAGGACCGGCCTGGGAGCAGACCCAGTACTTC.

The V call is TRBV14, the J call TRBJ2-5, with D perhaps TRBD1 (5 bases). V was cut by 2 bases and J by 3 bases, with 16 bases left in between. The CDR3 spans 16 residues. Per germline, CDR1 SGHDN and CDR2 FVKESK. The DNA for the CDR3 is TGTGCCAGCAGCCAAAGGGAACAGGCCGATGAAGAGACCCAGTACTTC. This codes for CASSQREQADEETQYF.

V gene TRBV4-2 combines with J gene TRBJ2-3; D is uncertain. The CDR3 spans 12 residues. Trimming shortened V by 5 bases and J by 6 bases, and 9 bases separated the two germline ends. Germline V gene lookup returns CDR1 LGHNA and CDR2 YNFKEQ. The CDR3 protein is CASSRELDTQYF. The CDR3 DNA sequence: TGTGCCAGCAGCAGAGAGCTGGATACGCAGTATTTT.

The chain employs TRBV5-4 and TRBJ2-7; D call uncertain. V was pared by 0 bases and J by 7 bases, with 23 bases between. CDR3 size: 17 residues. CDR1 is SGHNT, CDR2 YYREEE, per germline (reference sequence). The CDR3 region has the DNA TGTGCCAGCAGCTTGGATTGGGCACTCACAAATGGGCGGGAGCAGTACTTC. Translated: CASSLDWALTNGREQYF.

As concerns this clone: Other DNA sequences in this sample translate to the same CDR3. The V and J genes are TRBV30 and TRBJ2-2; D unresolved. CDR1 is GTSNPN, CDR2 SVGIG, per germline (reference sequence). Trimming took 3 bases from V and 1 from J, leaving 0 bases between them. The CDR3 length is 11 residues. CDR3 loop: CAWRNTGELFF. As DNA, the CDR3 is TGTGCCTGGAGGAACACCGGGGAGCTGTTTTTT.

This clone showed up just once. V is TRBV2 and J is TRBJ1-5, with D possibly being TRBD1 (5 bases). V was trimmed by 4 bases and J by 7 bases, leaving 17 bases between them. The CDR3 totals 15 residues. Germline values: CDR1 SNHLY, CDR2 FYNNEI. The chain's CDR3 is CASSGTMGGGQPQHF. In nucleotides, the CDR3 is TGTGCCAGCAGTGGGACCATGGGGGGAGGCCAGCCCCAGCATTTT.

This clone was detected only once. The chain employs TRBV7-9 and TRBJ2-2, with D possibly being TRBD1 (5 bases). V lost 2 bases and J lost 4, with 20 bases in between. Germline CDR1 SEHNR, CDR2 FQNEAQ (reference sequence). This CDR3 contains 18 residues. CDR3 amino acids: CASSLPSRTGTGTGELFF. The CDR3 region has the DNA TGTGCCAGCAGCTTACCATCTAGAACAGGTACCGGCACCGGGGAGCTGTTTTTT.

This clone appeared a few times. The rearrangement links TRBV5-6 to TRBJ1-1; no reliable D call. The length of the CDR3 is 12 residues. V was cut by 0 bases and J by 8 bases, with 8 bases left in between. Germline V gives CDR1 SGHDT, CDR2 YYEEEE. The CDR3 DNA follows: TGTGCCAGCAGCTTGGCCGACTTGGAAGCTTTCTTT. It specifies CASSLADLEAFF.

A word on this clone: The sample carries other DNA sequences with the same CDR3. V is TRBV27 and J is TRBJ2-1, with 9 bases lining up with TRBD1. The germline CDR1 and CDR2 sequences are MNHEY and SMNVEV (reference sequence). V shed 5 bases, J shed 4 bases, and the junction held 6 bases outside the gene matches. The CDR3 totals 15 residues. DNA for the CDR3: TGTGCCAGCAGTCCGGGACAGGGTTCTTACAATGAGCAGTTCTTC. Translating gives CASSPGQGSYNEQFF.

The rearrangement uses TRBV5-6 and TRBJ2-7; D gene ambiguous. Looked up from germline, CDR1 is SGHDT and CDR2 is YYEEEE. V lost 3 bases, J lost 3 bases, and 13 bases lay in between. The CDR3 extends over 14 amino acids. The CDR3 loop reads CASSSDNSLYEQYF. DNA for the CDR3: TGTGCCAGCAGCTCTGACAATTCCCTCTACGAGCAGTACTTC.

The chain uses TRBV7-9 and TRBJ1-3; 7 nucleotides match TRBD1. Germline lookup yields CDR1 SEHNR and CDR2 FQNEAQ (reference sequence). V trimming: 5 bases; J trimming: 2 bases; junction bases outside the gene matches: 6. The CDR3 is 15 amino acids. The CDR3 bases are TGTGCCAGCAGCCAGACAGGGAATCCTGGAAACACCATATATTTT. Translation gives CASSQTGNPGNTIYF.

This clone was found once. The chain couples TRBV7-9 to TRBJ1-2; 9 bases map to TRBD1. This CDR3 region has 17 residues. V lost 4 bases and J lost 7; bases outside the gene matches: 16. Germline CDR1 and CDR2: SEHNR and FQNEAQ (reference sequence). The CDR3 DNA is TGTGCCAGCAGCTATATACCCCCCAAACAGGGGGCCTTTGGCTACACCTTC. It codes for CASSYIPPKQGAFGYTF.

The chain carries TRBV27 and TRBJ2-3; 10 nucleotides agree with TRBD2. CDR1 is MNHEY, CDR2 SMNVEV, per germline (reference sequence). V lost 5 bases and J lost 1; bases outside the gene matches: 9. CDR3 length equals 17 residues. This chain's CDR3 is CASSPVLAGVRTDTQYF. The CDR3 DNA is TGTGCCAGCAGTCCCGTCCTAGCGGGAGTTCGCACAGATACGCAGTATTTT.